The T cell receptor beta chain described here comes from a study of blood T cell repertoires in COVID-19. Study background: Spain, Italy and the United States supplied samples that represented acute and convalescent COVID-19.

Concerning this clone itself: Different DNA sequences within this sample yield the same CDR3.

V was pared by 4 bases and J by 2 bases, with 4 bases of the junction left unmatched. Germline CDR1 and CDR2: SGHRS and YFSETQ. CDR3 size: 14 residues. Here immunoSEQ multiplex PCR was the method, and the copy in TCRdb shows in-frame clones only, minus some. Of about 240,000 clones listed, around 88% were seen once; the top ten hold around 3%. The TCR sequence derives from a woman aged 35 to 49 with acute COVID-19. The sample taken for sequencing was PBMCs or T cells enriched from blood (not recorded which). The chain employs TRBV5-1 and TRBJ1-1; 8 bases agree with TRBD1. As DNA, the CDR3 is TGCGCCAGCAGCCGAGGACAGGGAAACACTGAAGCTTTCTTT. It encodes CASSRGQGNTEAFF. Looking up the rest from reference TRBV5-1 and TRBJ1-1 gives the full variable domain: KAGVTQTPRYLIKTRGQQVTLSCSPISGHRSVSWYQQTPGQGLQFLFEYFSETQRNKGNFPGRFSGRQFSNSRSEMNVSTLELGDSALYLCASSRGQGNTEAFFGQGTRLTVV.